Sequencing of this T cell receptor (beta chain) was carried out in a study of T cell responses to AZD1222 COVID-19 vaccine. This clone occurred once. Antigen unknown. The CDR3 extends over 14 amino acids. The trim removed 5 bases at V and 5 bases at J, leaving 7 bases unmatched. Germline V CDR1 and CDR2: SNHLY, FYNNEI. Data came from immunoSEQ multiplex PCR; TCRdb stores just in-frame clones and leaves some out. The table includes about 120,000 clones, 80% to 90% detected once. Study-wide findings and caveats: A reported finding is that nearly half of spike-specific TCRs target unmutated variant regions. Spike was spanned by vaccine-associated CD4 TCRs, which were dominant at 160-218 and 743-854.

The receptor's source is an adult in good health. Sample: peripheral blood, taken on day 0 of MenACWY control vaccination. The chain couples TRBV2 to TRBJ2-5; 8 bases align to TRBD1. CDR3 sequence: CASSQDRAGETQYF. In nucleotides, the CDR3 is TGTGCCAGCAGTCAGGACAGGGCAGGGGAGACCCAGTACTTC.